What follows is one TCR beta chain and its context. Its matching antigen is unknown. One junction end does not reproduce the germline sequence, and a read error may be involved. Germline V gives CDR1 LNHDA, CDR2 SQIVND (reference sequence). The CDR3 has 15 amino acids. The sample comes from a study of T cell responses to AZD1222 COVID-19 vaccine. Points from the study as a whole: Donor demographics were predominantly white British with a female majority; clonal diversity may be underestimated. Reportedly, close to half of spike-specific TCRs are directed against unmutated variant regions. Elevations in Spike-specific TCR breadth and depth followed administration of two AZD1222 doses. Spike was spanned by vaccine-associated CD4 TCRs, with dominance at 160-218 and 743-854.

Measured with immunoSEQ multiplex PCR; TCRdb has only the in-frame clones, and not every one. The sample holds around 120,000 clones, roughly 85% seen once. The receptor's source is an adult in good health. The sequences come from peripheral blood, collected on day 0 of MenACWY control vaccination. This chain links TRBV19 with TRBJ2-2; D unclear. The CDR3 here is CASSIGGMNTGELFF. The CDR3 nucleotides read TGTGCCAGTAGTATAGGGGGAATGAACACTGGGGAGCTGTTTTTT.